These 23 T cell receptor beta chains were all obtained from the same sample, sequenced in a study of CXCR3-negative and CXCR3-positive naive CD8 T cells. The method, 5' RACE with UMI labels, was used to prepare the TRB cDNA libraries. For each CDR3 protein, TCRdb gives one entry from its re-call of the 5' RACE reads, without DNA. In total, the table holds 45,000 to 65,000 distinct CDR3 sequences. The sequenced sample was naive CXCR3- CD8+ T cells from blood. Subset meaning: CD45RO-CCR7+CD27+CD95- naive CD8+ T cells lacking CXCR3 (TNR3-). These receptors came from a human donor in good health. Some clones in this sample may be carry-over from other donors' samples.

The V and J genes are TRBV6-1 and TRBJ1-5. The germline V gene encodes CDR1 MNHNS and CDR2 SASEGT. The CDR3 spans 14 residues. The CDR3 protein is CASSELGYWQPQHF.

This CDR3 reads CASSRPGGGAKNIQYF. The chain uses TRBV7-9 and TRBJ2-4; without DNA, the TCRdb call of TRBD2 cannot be checked. Germline-derived CDR1 and CDR2 are SEHNR and FQNEAQ (reference sequence). The length of the CDR3 is 16 residues.

V usage is TRBV10-3 and J usage is TRBJ2-3; TCRdb's D call, TRBD2, is unchecked because there is no DNA. The V gene's germline CDR1 is ENHRY and CDR2 SYGVKD. The CDR3 sequence is 16 residues long. CDR3 amino acids: CAISVTWAGDADTQYF.

The V and J genes are TRBV20-1 and TRBJ1-1. This CDR3 region has 13 residues. The germline V gene has CDR1 DFQATT and CDR2 SNEGSKA (reference sequence). CDR3 sequence: CSESLSPMRSAFF.

The genes are TRBV12-3 or TRBV12-4 and TRBJ2-5; TCRdb's assignment of TRBD2 cannot be checked, as there is no DNA. The length of the CDR3 is 14 residues. The CDR3 is CASITSGGEETQYF.

The rearrangement joins TRBV13 to TRBJ2-5; TCRdb selects TRBD2, and the lack of DNA leaves this call unchecked. This CDR3 has 15 residues. The germline V gene encodes CDR1 PRHDT and CDR2 FYEKMQ (reference sequence). CDR3 loop: CASSSSTRSGETQYF.

The chain combines TRBV11-3 with TRBJ2-1. Germline CDR1 SGHNT, CDR2 YENEEA. The CDR3 consists of 16 residues. CDR3 loop: CASSLEGGSSCNEQFF.

The chain has TRBV7-9 and TRBJ2-1. The CDR3 runs 12 residues. CDR1 is SEHNR, CDR2 FQNEAQ, per germline (reference sequence). Here the CDR3 reads CASSDRYNEQFF.

This chain joins TRBV12-5 and TRBJ2-2; TCRdb selects TRBD1, and the lack of DNA leaves this call unchecked. Germline CDR1 LGHNT, CDR2 FRNRAP. The CDR3 is 16 residues long. CDR3 amino acids: CASGTTARGPTGELFF.

The chain combines TRBV24-1 with TRBJ2-1; the D call from TCRdb, TRBD2, cannot be confirmed without DNA. The CDR3 totals 13 residues. Germline V gene lookup returns CDR1 KGHDR and CDR2 SFDVKD. CDR3 sequence: CATTGGMDDEQFF.

CDR3 amino acids: CASSPQGGPYEQYF. V usage is TRBV5-1 and J usage is TRBJ2-7. The CDR3 is 14 amino acids. Germline V gives CDR1 SGHRS, CDR2 YFSETQ.

This chain joins TRBV12-3 or TRBV12-4 and TRBJ2-1. This CDR3 has 15 amino acids. The CDR3 reads CASSFIIGSYNEQFF.

V and J are TRBV27 and TRBJ1-1; TCRdb lists TRBD1, though no DNA is available to test this call. This CDR3 has 12 residues. Germline-derived CDR1 and CDR2 are MNHEY and SMNVEV (reference sequence). The CDR3 reads CASSLGGNEAFF.

The J gene is TRBJ1-1, the V gene TRBV27. Germline lookup yields CDR1 MNHEY and CDR2 SMNVEV (reference sequence). The CDR3 has 15 amino acids. The CDR3 spells CASSFSASSNTEAFF.

V gene TRBV4-3 combines with J gene TRBJ2-1; TCRdb outputs TRBD2, but without DNA this stays unchecked. Germline V gives CDR1 LGHNA, CDR2 YSLEER. The length of the CDR3 is 16 residues. This CDR3 reads CASSHTLAGGVHEQFF.

The chain joins TRBV7-9 to TRBJ2-5; there is no DNA to check the TCRdb D call of TRBD1. CDR1 and CDR2 from the germline V gene are SEHNR and FQNEAQ (reference sequence). The CDR3 loop spans 14 amino acids. This CDR3 is CASSLAGTQETQYF.

The rearrangement uses TRBV9 and TRBJ2-7. CDR1 and CDR2 (germline): SGDLS, YYNGEE. This CDR3 contains 15 residues. The CDR3 spells CASSVAAGSTYEQYF. Full variable domain (outside the CDR3, taken from reference TRBV9 and TRBJ2-7): DSGVTQTPKHLITATGQRVTLRCSPRSGDLSVYWYQQSLDQGLQFLIQYYNGEERAKGNILERFSAQQFPDLHSELNLSSLELGDSALYFCASSVAAGSTYEQYFGPGTRLTVT.

This chain uses TRBV11-3 with TRBJ2-1. The CDR3 sequence is 13 residues long. Germline V gives CDR1 SGHNT, CDR2 YENEEA. The CDR3 sequence is CASSLDIVNEQFF.

The chain couples TRBV6-6 to TRBJ2-1. The CDR3 is made up of 14 amino acids. Germline assignment: CDR1 MNHNY and CDR2 SVGAGI (reference sequence). CDR3 sequence reads: CASSYPGPYNEQFF.

V and J are TRBV4-1 and TRBJ2-7. CDR1 is MGHRA, CDR2 YSYEKL, per germline. The CDR3 contains 15 residues. The CDR3 loop reads CASSQGSGRTYEQYF.

This chain links TRBV4-3 with TRBJ1-5. Germline V CDR1 and CDR2: LGHNA, YSLEER. This CDR3 is 14 amino acids long. CDR3 protein: CASSQTRINQPQHF.

The chain recombines TRBV6-5 with TRBJ1-4; the TCRdb call, TRBD1, lacks DNA for checking. Germline assignment: CDR1 MNHEY and CDR2 SVGAGI. The length of the CDR3 is 16 residues. The CDR3 reads CASSILPGQGNEKLFF.

The chain couples TRBV30 to TRBJ2-7; TCRdb names TRBD1, which stays unverified in the absence of DNA. The CDR3 length is 13 residues. Germline V lookup: CDR1 GTSNPN, CDR2 SVGIG (reference sequence). This chain's CDR3 is CAWSTTGAAEQYF. Supplemented by reference TRBV30 and TRBJ2-7, the full variable domain reads SQTIHQWPATLVQPVGSPLSLECTVEGTSNPNLYWYRQAAGRGLQLLFYSVGIGQISSEVPQNLSASRPQDRQFILSSKKLLLSDSGFYLCAWSTTGAAEQYFGPGTRLTVT.